Listed here are 18 T cell receptor beta chains from one sample, sequenced in a study of T-cell reconstitution after alpha-beta-depleted transplantation in children. Construction of the TCRbeta library involved unique molecular identifiers. Each CDR3 protein gets one entry after TCRdb re-called the PCR reads with MiXCR. The data show 780,000 or so distinct CDR3 sequences, 15% to 20% seen once. The sample consisted of PBMCs, mostly from graft donor cells, taken 360 days after TCRalphabeta/CD19-depleted stem cell transplant. The receptors were gathered from a male patient younger than 18 who had a stem cell transplant for acute lymphoblastic leukemia, so the T cells may come from the graft donor.

The chain links TRBV5-1 to TRBJ1-4; D is uncertain. Between the trimmed V and J ends, which lost 5 bases and 4 bases, there was a span of 12 bases. The CDR3 is made up of 14 amino acids. Germline V gene data show CDR1 as SGHRS and CDR2 as YFSETQ. CDR3 residues: CASRDRMLNEKLFF. Here the CDR3 DNA reads TGCGCCAGCAGGGACCGAATGCTTAATGAAAAACTGTTTTTT.

This clonotype was counted between two and nine times. CDR3 in amino acids: CASSQAPEGPYEQYF. DNA for the CDR3: TGTGCCAGCAGCCAAGCCCCCGAGGGACCCTACGAGCAGTACTTC. This chain connects TRBV11-2 to TRBJ2-7, with D perhaps assigned TRBD1 or TRBD2 (5 bases each). CDR1 and CDR2 from the germline V gene are SGHAT and FQNNGV. This CDR3 contains 15 residues. V lost 5 bases and J lost 2, with 16 bases in between. Together with reference TRBV11-2 and TRBJ2-7, the CDR3 gives the full variable domain: EAGVAQSPRYKIIEKRQSVAFWCNPISGHATLYWYQQILGQGPKLLIQFQNNGVVDDSQLPKDRFSAERLKGVDSTLKIQPAKLEDSAVYLCASSQAPEGPYEQYFGPGTRLTVT.

This clonotype was observed a few times. The V and J genes are TRBV5-1 and TRBJ2-1; 7 bases match TRBD2. CDR1 SGHRS and CDR2 YFSETQ come from the germline V gene. Germline trimming cut 3 bases from V and 5 bases from J; bases unmatched to any gene: 11. The CDR3 totals 16 residues. CDR3 sequence (DNA): TGCGCCAGCAGCTCGGATGCCGGGACTACTGACAATGAGCAGTTCTTC. Protein product: CASSSDAGTTDNEQFF.

There are a few counts of this clonotype. This chain joins TRBV11-1 and TRBJ1-1, with D possibly TRBD1 on 5 matching bases. V lost 1 base, J lost 3 bases, and 18 bases lay in between. The CDR3 is made up of 17 amino acids. In germline, CDR1 is SGHAT, CDR2 FQDESV (reference sequence). CDR3: CASSLGDGAAFHTEAFF. The DNA of the CDR3 is TGTGCCAGCAGCTTAGGAGATGGGGCAGCCTTTCACACTGAAGCTTTCTTT.

The chain combines TRBV5-5 with TRBJ2-1, with 7 bases lining up with TRBD1. Germline values: CDR1 SGHKS, CDR2 YYEKEE (reference sequence). The CDR3 runs to 17 residues. Germline trimming cut 4 bases from V and 7 bases from J; bases unmatched to any gene: 17. The CDR3 sequence is CASSPSIEGAIYNEQFF. CDR3 nucleotides: TGTGCCAGCAGCCCATCGATTGAGGGGGCGATATATAATGAGCAGTTCTTC. The full variable domain, in which reference TRBV5-5 and TRBJ2-1 provide the parts outside the CDR3, is DAGVTQSPTHLIKTRGQQVTLRCSPISGHKSVSWYQQVLGQGPQFIFQYYEKEERGRGNFPDRFSARQFPNYSSELNVNALLLGDSALYLCASSPSIEGAIYNEQFFGPGTRLTVL.

This clonotype was counted a few times. The J gene is TRBJ1-4, the V gene TRBV5-1; D remains ambiguous. CDR1 and CDR2 from the germline V gene are SGHRS and YFSETQ. The length of the CDR3 is 16 residues. Trimming cost V 0 bases and J 0 bases, with 9 bases left between them. CDR3 bases: TGCGCCAGCAGCTTGGACCAGACCGCAACTAATGAAAAACTGTTTTTT. Protein product: CASSLDQTATNEKLFF.

This clonotype was seen only a few times. The chain employs TRBV5-1 and TRBJ2-3; 7 bases are shared with TRBD2. The germline gives CDR1 SGHRS, CDR2 YFSETQ. V shed 2 bases and J 2 bases; nucleotides not matched to a gene: 5. This CDR3 contains 15 residues. This CDR3 is CASSLKLATTDTQYF. The CDR3 DNA is TGCGCCAGCAGCTTAAAACTAGCGACCACAGATACGCAGTATTTT.

This chain connects TRBV4-2 to TRBJ2-7, with 8 bases fitting TRBD2. V dropped 3 bases and J dropped 7; count of bases not matched to a gene: 11. This CDR3 has 15 residues. CDR1 is LGHNA, CDR2 YNFKEQ, per germline. In nucleotides, the CDR3 is TGTGCCAGCAGCCAGGGGACGGGAGGGCCATGGGAGCAGTACTTC. It codes for CASSQGTGGPWEQYF.

The chain recombines TRBV20-1 with TRBJ2-7; 9 bases fit TRBD1. Germline CDR1 and CDR2: DFQATT and SNEGSKA (reference sequence). Trimming at V came to 1 base and at J to 7 bases, leaving 11 bases not matched to a gene. The CDR3 spans 15 residues. Written as DNA, the CDR3 is TGCAGTGCTAGAGCACCGGGACAGGGCGAAGGTGAGCAGTACTTC. Translation: CSARAPGQGEGEQYF.

V is TRBV5-1 and J is TRBJ2-4; a weak D match, TRBD1 (5 bases). CDR3 length: 16 amino acids. The germline V gene has CDR1 SGHRS and CDR2 YFSETQ. Trimming removed 4 bases at V and 0 bases at J, with 14 bases between. The CDR3 loop is CASSLLPGLAKNIQYF. CDR3 DNA sequence: TGCGCCAGCAGCCTCTTACCAGGGCTAGCCAAAAACATTCAGTACTTC.

This clonotype was seen ten or more times. This chain links TRBV5-1 with TRBJ2-1, with D tentatively TRBD2 (7 bases). In germline, CDR1 is SGHRS, CDR2 YFSETQ. The V gene lost 5 bases and the J gene lost 0 bases, with 12 bases spanning the gap. CDR3 length: 15 residues. This CDR3 reads CASRREGGSYNEQFF. CDR3 nucleotide sequence: TGCGCCAGCAGGAGGGAGGGGGGCTCCTACAATGAGCAGTTCTTC.

This clonotype was found many times. CDR3 protein: CASSWDRNYEQYF. The CDR3 DNA reads TGTGCCAGCAGCTGGGACAGAAACTACGAGCAGTACTTC. This chain joins TRBV7-9 and TRBJ2-7; TRBD1 matches 7 bases. V dropped 4 bases and J dropped 3; count of bases not matched to a gene: 3. This CDR3 contains 13 residues. Germline V lookup: CDR1 SEHNR, CDR2 FQNEAQ (reference sequence). The variable domain in full, completed from reference TRBV7-9 and TRBJ2-7, reads DTGVSQNPRHKITKRGQNVTFRCDPISEHNRLYWYRQTLGQGPEFLTYFQNEAQLEKSRLLSDRFSAERPKGSFSTLEIQRTEQGDSAMYLCASSWDRNYEQYFGPGTRLTVT.

This clonotype was seen only a few times. This rearrangement joins TRBV19 to TRBJ2-1; 8 bases are a match to TRBD2. This CDR3 has 14 residues. Germline V gene data show CDR1 as LNHDA and CDR2 as SQIVND (reference sequence). V was clipped by 10 bases and J by 0 bases; unmatched bases: 5. CDR3 nucleotides: TGTGCCACCTTAGCGGGACACTCCTACAATGAGCAGTTCTTC. Its translation is CATLAGHSYNEQFF.

The chain carries TRBV3-1 and TRBJ2-1; TRBD2 aligns across 11 bases. The CDR3 has 16 residues. Per the germline V gene, CDR1 is LGHDT and CDR2 is YNNKEL (reference sequence). The junction had 10 bases not matched to a gene; V was cut back by 4 bases and J by 8 bases. The CDR3 DNA is TGTGCCAGCAGCCCGCTGACTAGCGGGATGGGCGATGAGCAGTTCTTC. Its protein product is CASSPLTSGMGDEQFF.

V usage is TRBV9 and J usage is TRBJ2-1, with TRBD2 identical over 11 bases. Germline V CDR1 and CDR2: SGDLS, YYNGEE. The CDR3 runs 18 residues. J lost 2 bases, V lost 3 bases, and 10 bases had no gene match. DNA of the CDR3: TGTGCCAGCAGCGGGCTCGCGGTAGCGGGAGGGCCCTACAATGAGCAGTTCTTC. Its translation: CASSGLAVAGGPYNEQFF.

This clonotype was counted between two and nine times. The chain is built from TRBV5-4 and TRBJ2-1; 13 nucleotides align to TRBD2. Germline V CDR1 and CDR2: SGHNT, YYREEE (reference sequence). The CDR3 is made up of 16 amino acids. V lost 0 bases to trimming and J lost 8 bases; unmatched junction nucleotides: 5. Here the CDR3 reads CASSLVRTSGSHEQFF. The CDR3 DNA is TGTGCCAGCAGCTTGGTACGGACTAGCGGGAGCCATGAGCAGTTCTTC. Full variable domain (remainder filled in from reference TRBV5-4 and TRBJ2-1): ETGVTQSPTHLIKTRGQQVTLRCSSQSGHNTVSWYQQALGQGPQFIFQYYREEENGRGNFPPRFSGLQFPNYSSELNVNALELDDSALYLCASSLVRTSGSHEQFFGPGTRLTVL.

This clonotype has a count of ten or more. This chain joins TRBV5-5 and TRBJ2-1; D unresolved. This CDR3 has 16 residues. V dropped 3 bases and J dropped 3 bases, with 16 bases sitting between them. In germline, CDR1 is SGHKS, CDR2 YYEKEE (reference sequence). The CDR3 reads CASSSLVSPVYNEQFF. CDR3 DNA sequence: TGTGCCAGCAGCTCGCTGGTTTCGCCCGTCTACAATGAGCAGTTCTTC.

The sample holds a few counts of this clonotype. This chain joins TRBV7-9 and TRBJ2-7, with TRBD2 identical over 14 bases. Germline V gene data show CDR1 as SEHNR and CDR2 as FQNEAQ (reference sequence). Trimming at V came to 5 bases and at J to 3 bases, leaving 3 bases not matched to a gene. The CDR3 is made up of 15 amino acids. The CDR3 DNA reads as TGTGCCAGCAGCCGAGGGACTAGCGGGGGCTACGAGCAGTACTTC. It yields the protein CASSRGTSGGYEQYF.